Listed here is a single T cell receptor beta chain. Its target is unknown. The data are from a study of T-cell memory formation after mild COVID-19. Study background: Each donor largely had its own TCR clusters. Study conclusions and caveats: Largely, contracting CD4+ clones fell within CM and EM, and contracting CD8+ clones within EMRA.

5'RACE primed at constant segments yielded TCR alpha and TCR beta cDNA libraries bearing sample barcodes and UMIs. Via MiXCR, TCRdb re-called the 5' RACE reads, giving one row per CDR3 protein. The sample yields roughly 550,000 distinct CDR3 sequences, about a fifth seen once. Trimming removed 0 bases from V and 2 bases from J, with 6 bases in between. Germline V gene lookup returns CDR1 LGHDT and CDR2 YNNKEL (reference sequence). There are 14 residues in the CDR3. Material: PBMCs or a T cell subset sorted from them (not recorded which). This sequence joins TRBV3-1 and TRBJ2-3; the D is unclear. This TCR was recovered from an adult woman who had mild COVID-19 (a few samples of this study predate the infection). Cell type and time point are not known. CDR3 residues: CASSQDSTTDTQYF. CDR3 in DNA: TGTGCCAGCAGCCAAGACAGTACCACAGATACGCAGTATTTT.